This entry describes one TCR beta chain. TCRdb processed the 5' RACE reads again and assigns one entry to each CDR3 protein, with no DNA. The listing records approximately 400,000 distinct CDR3 sequences. This sample stems from a study of monozygotic twins with inflammatory bowel disease. The CDR3 consists of 19 residues. This receptor was taken from a human donor with ulcerative colitis or Crohn's disease, or a healthy co-twin of an affected twin (not recorded which). The rearrangement uses TRBV12-3 or TRBV12-4 and TRBJ2-4; lacking DNA, the TRBD1 call made by TCRdb goes unchecked. The specimen was blood. The CDR3 here is CASSLPRQGGGGAKNIQYF.